The clone carrying this T cell receptor beta chain has only a few counts. The antigen remains undetermined. TCRdb re-derived calls from the RT-PCR reads in MiXCR, one entry per CDR3 protein. The repertoire holds 500,000 to 600,000 distinct CDR3 sequences, with around 15% as singletons. This record belongs to a study of response to subunit inactivated influenza vaccine. Study observations and caveats: There was a suggestion from the authors that each seasonal influenza vaccination recruits few new T cells.

Sequenced material: PBMCs from blood, taken approximately 12 days after vaccination. This TCR came from a middle-aged man who received an inactivated influenza vaccine.

CDR3 loop: CASSESASGPPEYF. The CDR3 region has the DNA TGTGCCAGCAGTGAATCTGCTAGCGGGCCCCCGGAGTACTTC. The rearrangement uses TRBV25-1 and TRBJ2-7, with TRBD2 matching over 8 bases. This CDR3 region has 14 residues. Germline lookup yields CDR1 MGHDK and CDR2 SYGVNS. V was clipped by 1 base and J by 11 bases; unmatched bases: 10.